A single sample is the source of the 25 T cell receptor beta chains below, sequenced in a study of T cells in Graves' hyperthyroidism and ophthalmopathy. The investigators amplified TCR beta CDR3 regions from RNA transcripts. The HTBI set primed first-round TCR CDR3 RT-PCR. TCRdb redid the calling of the multiplex PCR reads with MiXCR, one entry per CDR3 protein. The top ten hold about 50% of the sample, which has 500,000 to 600,000 distinct CDR3 sequences, 20% seen once. The material sequenced was blood. These receptors came from a man aged 40-55 years with Graves' ophthalmopathy.

The chain uses TRBV7-2 and TRBJ1-2; 9 bases match TRBD1. The CDR3 loop spans 17 amino acids. The germline CDR1 and CDR2 sequences are SGHTA and FQGNSA. V trimming: 8 bases; J trimming: 0 bases; junction bases outside the gene matches: 13. The CDR3 protein is CASLRDRVTQANYGYTF. In DNA form, the CDR3 reads TGTGCCAGCCTCCGGGACAGGGTAACCCAAGCTAACTATGGCTACACCTTC.

The chain has TRBV10-3 and TRBJ2-2; D is ambiguous. The CDR3 extends over 13 amino acids. Trimming took off 2 bases at V and 5 bases at J, with 6 bases between the two ends. The germline gives CDR1 ENHRY, CDR2 SYGVKD. The CDR3 sequence is CAISEPNTGELFF. The CDR3 DNA follows: TGTGCCATCAGTGAGCCTAATACCGGGGAGCTGTTTTTT.

In its sample, this clonotype was seen a few times. The chain couples TRBV5-1 to TRBJ2-1; D is undetermined. The CDR3 totals 13 residues. V was shortened by 0 bases and J by 6 bases, with 7 bases between the two germline ends. Germline V gives CDR1 SGHRS, CDR2 YFSETQ. This CDR3 reads CASSLARFNEQFF. The CDR3 DNA is TGCGCCAGCAGCTTGGCCCGCTTCAATGAGCAGTTCTTC.

This chain joins TRBV9 and TRBJ2-2; D tentatively fits TRBD1 or TRBD2 (6 bases each). This CDR3 has 16 residues. Germline-derived CDR1 and CDR2 are SGDLS and YYNGEE. Between the trimmed V and J ends, which lost 3 bases and 4 bases, there was a span of 16 bases. In nucleotides, the CDR3 is TGTGCCAGCAGCGCCTTGGGGGGACAACTCACCGGGGAGCTGTTTTTT. It yields the protein CASSALGGQLTGELFF.

Details on this clonotype: Being one base from a much bigger clone, this may be a read error. This likely comes from a read error, as the CDR3 has no conserved phenylalanine or tryptophan at its end. The chain joins TRBV6-5 to TRBJ1-1; D not certain. V dropped 2 bases and J dropped 0 bases, with 7 bases sitting between them. This CDR3 is built from 14 residues. Germline values: CDR1 MNHEY, CDR2 SVGAGI. The DNA of the CDR3 is TGTGCCAGCAGTTACCTCACGATGAACACTGAAGCTTTCATT. It is translated as CASSYLTMNTEAFI.

The V and J genes are TRBV27 and TRBJ1-1; no definite D call. The CDR3 extends over 13 amino acids. In germline, CDR1 is MNHEY, CDR2 SMNVEV (reference sequence). Trimming removed 3 bases at V and 0 bases at J, with 5 bases between. The CDR3 DNA sequence: TGTGCCAGCAGTTTCACCTTGAACACTGAAGCTTTCTTT. Translating gives CASSFTLNTEAFF.

This clonotype was detected many times. This chain's CDR3 is CASSLGAGGVLGDTQYF. CDR3 nucleotides: TGTGCCAGCAGCTTAGGAGCCGGCGGGGTTCTTGGAGATACGCAGTATTTT. The gene calls are TRBV7-2 and TRBJ2-3, with D maybe TRBD2 (6 bases). CDR3 length: 17 residues. Trimming pared 1 base from V and 5 bases from J, leaving 19 bases between. In germline, CDR1 is SGHTA, CDR2 FQGNSA.

This clonotype was observed many times. The chain combines TRBV12-3 or TRBV12-4 with TRBJ2-3, with D possibly being TRBD1 (5 bases). The CDR3 length is 16 residues. V was pared by 5 bases and J by 0 bases, with 15 bases between. The CDR3 sequence is CASSPPIRASTDTQYF. The CDR3 nucleotides are TGTGCCAGCAGTCCCCCGATCAGGGCTAGCACAGATACGCAGTATTTT.

This clonotype has a handful of counts. V and J are TRBV5-6 and TRBJ2-7; D is unclear. Germline assignment: CDR1 SGHDT and CDR2 YYEEEE. This CDR3 has 14 amino acids. The germline V and J ends were trimmed by 4 bases and 4 bases, with 15 bases remaining between them. The CDR3 DNA sequence: TGTGCCAGCAGCCCCAGACACAAGCTGTACGAGCAGTACTTC. It specifies CASSPRHKLYEQYF.

The chain carries TRBV4-1 and TRBJ1-1; 7 nucleotides agree with TRBD1. The CDR3 totals 16 residues. In germline, CDR1 is MGHRA, CDR2 YSYEKL. The junction had 15 bases not matched to a gene; V was cut back by 0 bases and J by 11 bases. CDR3 DNA: TGCGCCAGCAGCCAAGAGATGGGGACAGAATCGCGGAAGGCTTTCTTT. Translated: CASSQEMGTESRKAFF.

This sequence joins TRBV29-1 and TRBJ2-4; unclear D gene. The germline CDR1 and CDR2 sequences are SQVTM and ANQGSEA. V lost 1 base and J 9 bases, leaving 13 bases between the germline ends. The CDR3 length is 13 residues. The CDR3 protein is CSVEGSSIGIQYF. The CDR3 DNA is TGCAGCGTTGAAGGCTCGTCGATCGGCATTCAGTACTTC. The full variable domain, with the rest looked up from reference TRBV29-1 and TRBJ2-4, is SAVISQKPSRDICQRGTSLTIQCQVDSQVTMMFWYRQQPGQSLTLIATANQGSEATYESGFVIDKFPISRPNLTFSTLTVSNMSPEDSSIYLCSVEGSSIGIQYFGAGTRLSVL.

This clonotype has just a few counts. This chain uses TRBV11-2 with TRBJ1-1; no reliable D call. Deletions cut 1 base from V and 9 bases from J, with 15 bases between. The CDR3 loop spans 14 amino acids. CDR1 is SGHAT and CDR2 is FQNNGV in the germline V gene. CDR3 DNA sequence: TGTGCCAGCAGCTTAGTCCCAGGCTCTCGGAAAGCTTTCTTT. The encoded protein is CASSLVPGSRKAFF.

This clonotype was seen repeatedly, ten times or more. This chain joins TRBV5-1 and TRBJ2-7; 10 nucleotides agree with TRBD2. V dropped 0 bases and J dropped 2; count of bases not matched to a gene: 8. The CDR3 runs 17 residues. CDR1 SGHRS and CDR2 YFSETQ come from the germline V gene. The CDR3 DNA follows: TGCGCCAGCAGCTTGGGAACTAGCGGGAAACTAACCTACGAGCAGTACTTC. Translated, it gives CASSLGTSGKLTYEQYF.

The chain uses TRBV27 and TRBJ2-7; the D gene could be TRBD1 or TRBD2 (5 bases each). CDR1 MNHEY and CDR2 SMNVEV come from the germline V gene (reference sequence). The ends were cut back, 11 bases at V and 3 bases at J, with 17 bases in the middle. This CDR3 comprises 13 residues. The CDR3: CARQRDVFYEQYF. The CDR3 DNA follows: TGTGCCCGCCAACGGGACGTATTCTACGAGCAGTACTTC.

Comment on this clonotype: This may come from a read error, since a much larger clone is one base off. The chain couples TRBV7-6 to TRBJ2-7; 8 bases are a match to TRBD1. Germline assignment: CDR1 SGHVS and CDR2 FNYEAQ. The CDR3 has 13 residues. CDR3 loop: CASSYGQGNERYF. The CDR3 nucleotides are TGTGCCAGCAGTTATGGACAGGGCAACGAGCGGTACTTC. The variable domain in full, with the rest retrieved from reference TRBV7-6 and TRBJ2-7, is GAGVSQSPRYKVTKRGQDVALRCDPISGHVSLYWYRQALGQGPEFLTYFNYEAQQDKSGLPNDRFSAERPEGSISTLTIQRTEQRDSAMYRCASSYGQGNERYFGPGTRLTVT.

This clonotype has just a few counts. The rearrangement uses TRBV12-3 or TRBV12-4 and TRBJ2-7; D remains ambiguous. The V and J ends lost 3 bases and 3 bases respectively, with 12 bases between them. The CDR3 runs to 14 residues. The CDR3 nucleotides are TGTGCCAGCAGTTTGGGTCAGCAAGTCTACGAGCAGTACTTC. Its translation is CASSLGQQVYEQYF.

This clonotype was counted a few times. J is TRBJ2-6 and V is TRBV19; D gene ambiguous. Looked up from germline, CDR1 is LNHDA and CDR2 is SQIVND (reference sequence). The CDR3 consists of 16 residues. V lost 5 bases and J lost 2, with 13 bases in between. CDR3 DNA: TGTGCCAGTAGTCCCCTGAGTGGGGCTGGGGCCAACGTCCTGACTTTC. Its translation is CASSPLSGAGANVLTF.

The chain carries TRBV6-1 and TRBJ2-7, with TRBD1 matching 8 bases. The CDR3 sequence is 15 residues long. Losses at the gene ends were 5 bases for V and 3 bases for J; bases not matched to a gene: 9. CDR1 is MNHNS, CDR2 SASEGT, per germline. The CDR3 nucleotides are TGTGCCAGCAGTAGATCCGGGACAGGCCACTACGAGCAGTACTTC. It specifies CASSRSGTGHYEQYF.

V gene TRBV5-1 combines with J gene TRBJ2-7; perhaps TRBD1 as D (5 bases). The CDR3 is 14 amino acids. Trimming cost V 0 bases and J 4 bases, with 11 bases left between them. Germline-derived CDR1 and CDR2 are SGHRS and YFSETQ. CDR3 protein: CASSLEAGRYEQYF. The DNA for the CDR3 is TGCGCCAGCAGCTTGGAGGCAGGGCGGTACGAGCAGTACTTC.

This clonotype was seen ten or more times. This chain joins TRBV12-3 or TRBV12-4 and TRBJ2-7, with D perhaps being TRBD1 or TRBD2 (5 bases each). This CDR3 has 14 amino acids. The ends were cut back, 5 bases at V and 2 bases at J, with 13 bases in the middle. This chain's CDR3 is CASSVGESPYEQYF. The CDR3 nucleotides are TGTGCCAGCAGTGTAGGGGAGAGCCCCTACGAGCAGTACTTC.

This clonotype was counted many times. The chain links TRBV11-2 to TRBJ2-1; the D call may be TRBD1 or TRBD2 (5 bases each). V dropped 0 bases and J dropped 9 bases, with 12 bases sitting between them. Germline V gives CDR1 SGHAT, CDR2 FQNNGV. This CDR3 comprises 14 residues. This chain's CDR3 is CASSLDLGVAEQFF. The CDR3, as DNA: TGTGCCAGCAGCTTAGATCTGGGGGTCGCTGAGCAGTTCTTC.

Many counts were recorded for this clonotype. The chain carries TRBV5-1 and TRBJ1-1; no firm D call. CDR3 size: 16 residues. Germline V gene data show CDR1 as SGHRS and CDR2 as YFSETQ. V lost 1 base and J 0 bases, leaving 13 bases between the germline ends. DNA for the CDR3: TGCGCCAGCAGCTTGAGGCCAGACAAAATGAACACTGAAGCTTTCTTT. Translated: CASSLRPDKMNTEAFF.

For the CDR3, the DNA is TGTGCCAGCAGCTTAGCGTTCGGAGGGGGGAGGTTGGAGACCCAGTACTTC. Amino acid sequence: CASSLAFGGGRLETQYF. The chain links TRBV7-2 to TRBJ2-5; D may be TRBD1 or TRBD2 (6 bases each). This CDR3 is built from 17 residues. Trimming stripped 0 bases from V and 5 bases from J, with 19 bases between. Per germline, CDR1 SGHTA and CDR2 FQGNSA.

The V call is TRBV18, the J call TRBJ1-3; D is uncertain. The germline V gene has CDR1 KGHSH and CDR2 LQKENI. CDR3 size: 15 residues. With 6 bases removed from V and 0 bases from J, the gap between germline ends came to 12 bases. For the CDR3, the DNA is TGTGCCAGCTCGCCTTCGCAAGGCTCTGGAAACACCATATATTTT. Amino acid sequence: CASSPSQGSGNTIYF.

The V gene is TRBV28, the J gene TRBJ1-6; no definite D call. Looked up from germline, CDR1 is MDHEN and CDR2 is SYDVKM. Trimming pared 6 bases from V and 9 bases from J, leaving 12 bases between. This CDR3 is 13 amino acids long. The CDR3 sequence: CASRPPVASPLHF. CDR3 DNA sequence: TGTGCCAGCAGACCCCCGGTGGCTTCACCCCTCCACTTT.